This TCR beta chain was recovered during a study of blood T cell repertoires in COVID-19 (TCRdb year 2020). Looking at the study overall: Samples covering the acute and convalescent phases of COVID-19 were provided by collaborators in the United States, Italy and Spain. The prospective study material was composed of cDNA or gDNA derived from T cells, B-cell-depleted T cells, or PBMCs. Sample metadata almost always included a de-identified subject ID, COVID-19 status, age in years and sex. Where available, HLA class I and class II types were obtained from metadata supplied by the sample provider rather than from assay-based typing. The samples were drawn from two sources: the first 160 participants of the ongoing ImmuneRACE study, and 950 to 1,500 subjects contributed by 6 global collaborators. The repertoires were made available in a free public database intended to serve as a resource for research on the immune response to SARS-CoV-2. Deeply sampled blood TCRbeta repertoires from subjects exposed to, actively infected with, or recovered from COVID-19 were included in the dataset. Overall study outcomes, separate from this receptor: The amount of clinical and demographic metadata varied by source and participant and was provided uncurated.

TCRbeta CDR3 regions were amplified from genomic DNA using the immunoSEQ Assay, a bias-controlled multiplex PCR. In the source study's methods: Nucleated cell counts per sample were estimated from amplification of reference gene primers within the assay. To quantify the absolute abundance of each unique TCRbeta CDR3 rearrangement, sequence reads were collapsed and filtered. Productive Simpson clonality was computed per sample as the square root of Simpson's diversity index over productive rearrangements. As stored in TCRdb, this immuneACCESS dataset retains in-frame rearrangements with V and J assigned. A fraction of the clones does not appear; measured against another copy, unresolved V genes explain less than half of the discrepancy, and the remainder lacks a known reason. D and trimming come from the DNA, and the V and J calls and clone size come from that table. Here the sample has 210,000 or so clones; approximately 80% occur a single time. Jointly, the top ten make up over 6.5% of the sample.

In Seattle, one collaborating source enrolled patients while the infection was active and tracked those patients longitudinally over the course of disease. Each collaborating institution followed its own protocols to collect whole blood in K2EDTA tubes. Collaborator samples were shipped for TCRbeta analysis as frozen whole blood, isolated PBMCs, or DNA extracted from either sample type. Details on this clone: Its target antigen remains unknown. No per-base quality is available; no much larger clone lies one base away.

This TCR derives from a woman of 80 years or more with COVID-19, enrolled during active disease. The material sequenced was peripheral blood.

Here the CDR3 is given as CAISRDRDDQPQHF. The nucleotide sequence reads as follows: TGTGCCATCAGTCGGGACAGGGACGATCAGCCCCAGCATTTT. The V and J genes are TRBV10-3 and TRBJ1-5; the junction holds 9 bases that match TRBD1. Ends trimmed: V by 5 bases, J by 5 bases; bases unmatched to a gene: 4. There are 14 amino acids in the CDR3, from cysteine to phenylalanine inclusive. The retained sequence is limited to the CDR3, 42 bases, with the frame set at the first base. From the germline V gene, CDR1 is ENHRY and CDR2 is SYGVKD.